This TCR beta chain appears in the sequencing data of a study of blood T cells in healthy people across ages. Study-wide results and limits: Bulk PBMC profiling left naive and antigen-experienced comparisons inconclusive.

Then a second PCR, running roughly 7 to 12 cycles, was carried out with a sample-barcoded 5' primer and a J-beta primer mix. Every cDNA was tagged by a template-switch adaptor with 12 random nucleotides. In TCRdb, the 5' RACE reads were re-called with MiXCR into one record per CDR3 protein. In the table there are over a million distinct CDR3 sequences, about 43% of which are singletons. As concerns this clonotype: Its cognate antigen is unknown.

Trimming removed 10 bases from V and 11 bases from J; junction bases left unmatched: 19. Germline V gene sequence: CDR1 MNHEY, CDR2 SVGAGI. CDR3 length: 16 residues. Staff drew about 10 milliliters of peripheral blood from each donor. Specimen: blood. The chain carries TRBV6-5 and TRBJ2-5, with 13 nucleotides matching TRBD2. This receptor was taken from a woman younger than 35 in good health. The CDR3 sequence is CAISEGLAGLYNEQYF. CDR3 coding DNA: TGTGCCATCAGCGAGGGACTAGCGGGACTCTACAATGAGCAGTACTTC.